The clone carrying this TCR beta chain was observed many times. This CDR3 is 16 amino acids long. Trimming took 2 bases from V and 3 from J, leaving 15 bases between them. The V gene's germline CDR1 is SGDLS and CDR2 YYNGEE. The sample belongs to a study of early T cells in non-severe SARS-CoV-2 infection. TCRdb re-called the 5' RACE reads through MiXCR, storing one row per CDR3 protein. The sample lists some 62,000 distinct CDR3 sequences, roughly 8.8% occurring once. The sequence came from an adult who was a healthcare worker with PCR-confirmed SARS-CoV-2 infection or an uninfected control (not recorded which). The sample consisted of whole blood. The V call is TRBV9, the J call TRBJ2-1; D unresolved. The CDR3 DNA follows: TGTGCCAGCAGCGTGTCTGCAGGTACCAACTACAATGAGCAGTTCTTC. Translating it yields CASSVSAGTNYNEQFF.